These T cell receptor beta chains were read from a single sample in a study of graft-versus-host responses after intestinal transplantation. Antigens for these TCRs are unknown. Clones were read by immunoSEQ multiplex PCR, and TCRdb kept only the in-frame ones, dropping some. Here the sample spans about 83,000 clones, roughly nine tenths being singletons. Sequences were derived from unstimulated CD4+ T cells sorted from spleen or lymph node cells, sampled before intestinal transplant. Receptors originate from a human donor who received an intestinal transplant. Each CDR3 is given with its conserved first and last residue. The order of the fields is CDR3 length, V gene, J gene, D gene, clone size, CDR3 DNA, CDR3 protein. The D gene is left open where the match is weak. Part of the rows lack a size; the others show once, few, many or a class for expanded clones.

>16|TRBV6-1|TRBJ2-7|TRBD2|NA
TGTGCCAGCAGTGAAATCGTAGCGGGGGGGCTCTACGAGCAGTACTTC
CASSEIVAGGLYEQYF
>14|TRBV7-6|TRBJ2-7|TRBD2|NA
TGTGCCAGCAGCCGATTAAAAGCGGGGTACGAGCAGTACTTC
CASSRLKAGYEQYF
>14|TRBV5-1|TRBJ2-7|TRBD1|NA
TGCGCCAGCAGCGTATACAGGGGGACGGGTGAGCAGTACTTC
CASSVYRGTGEQYF
>18|TRBV28|TRBJ1-3|TRBD1|NA
TGTGCCAGCAGCCCACCCCGGACAGGGAAAGGCTCCGGAAACACCATATATTTT
CASSPPRTGKGSGNTIYF
>16|TRBV5-1|TRBJ2-1|TRBD1|NA
TGCGCCAGCAGCTTGGGAGGGACAGGAGGGGACAATGAGCAGTTCTTC
CASSLGGTGGDNEQFF
>13|TRBV27|TRBJ1-2|TRBD1|NA
TGTGCCAGCAGTTTACAGGGGGCGGGAGGCTACACCTTC
CASSLQGAGGYTF
>16|TRBV27|TRBJ2-7|TRBD1|once
TGTGCCAGCAGTTTACTGCCCGGGACAGGGGTTTACGAGCAGTACTTC
CASSLLPGTGVYEQYF
>15|TRBV5-6|TRBJ1-1|NA|NA
TGTGCCAGCAGCTCTTATAGACAGACCCTCGCTGAAGCTTTCTTT
CASSSYRQTLAEAFF
>13|TRBV28|TRBJ2-1|NA|NA
TGTGCCAGCAGTTTTCAGGGGCTCAATGAGCAGTTCTTC
CASSFQGLNEQFF
>12|TRBV14|TRBJ1-2|TRBD1|NA
TGTGCCAGCAGCCGTGACAGGGTCGGCTACACCTTC
CASSRDRVGYTF
>17|TRBV15|TRBJ2-3|TRBD1|NA
TGTGCCACCAGCAAATATCCCGGGACAGTGAGCACAGATACGCAGTATTTT
CATSKYPGTVSTDTQYF
>14|TRBV5-1|TRBJ2-1|NA|NA
TGCGCCAGCAGCCTCGCGGGCCCGTACAATGAGCAGTTCTTC
CASSLAGPYNEQFF
>14|TRBV9|TRBJ2-7|NA|NA
TGTGCCAGCAGCGTAGATCTAGGGGGCTACGAGCAGTACTTC
CASSVDLGGYEQYF
>13|TRBV5-1|TRBJ1-1|NA|NA
TGCGCCAGCAGAAAGACAGAGAACACTGAAGCTTTCTTT
CASRKTENTEAFF
>13|TRBV5-1|TRBJ2-3|NA|NA
TGCGCCAGCAGCTGGGGGGTTCAGGATACGCAGTATTTT
CASSWGVQDTQYF
>14|TRBV6-1|TRBJ1-3|NA|NA
TGTGCCAGCAGTGGCGGGCTCTCTGGAAACACCATATATTTT
CASSGGLSGNTIYF
>15|TRBV2|TRBJ1-5|NA|NA
TGTGCCAGCAGTGAGTCGGGGGGGTCAAATCAGCCCCAGCATTTT
CASSESGGSNQPQHF
>15|TRBV4-2|TRBJ2-3|TRBD1|NA
TGTGCCAGCAGCCAAGGACAGGGGCGAACAGATACGCAGTATTTT
CASSQGQGRTDTQYF
>16|TRBV2|TRBJ2-2|TRBD1|NA
TGTGCCAGCAGTGAAGGGGGGACAGGCTACACCGGGGAGCTGTTTTTT
CASSEGGTGYTGELFF
>15|TRBV7-3|TRBJ1-5|NA|NA
TGTGCCAGCAGCTTCCGGGGAGGGGACAATCAGCCCCAGCATTTT
CASSFRGGDNQPQHF
>14|TRBV28|TRBJ2-7|TRBD1|NA
TGTGCCAGCAGGCCCCCGGGACAGGGAGCCGAGCAGTACTTC
CASRPPGQGAEQYF
>17|TRBV28|TRBJ1-3|NA|NA
TGTGCCAGCACCCCACCCGCGGGTAGGGACTCTGGAAACACCATATATTTT
CASTPPAGRDSGNTIYF
>20|TRBV27|TRBJ2-1|TRBD2|NA
TGTGCCAGCAGTTCATGGGGGCTAGCGGGGGTTGGGAGCTCCTACAATGAGCAGTTCTTC
CASSSWGLAGVGSSYNEQFF
>14|TRBV6-5|TRBJ1-1|NA|NA
TGTGCCAGCAGTTACAGGGGAAGGGACACTGAAGCTTTCTTT
CASSYRGRDTEAFF
>14|TRBV5-1|TRBJ2-3|NA|NA
TGCGCCAGCAGCTTGGGGCAGTACACAGATACGCAGTATTTT
CASSLGQYTDTQYF
>13|TRBV6-5|TRBJ1-1|TRBD1|NA
TGTGCCAGCAGCCTAAGGACAGGGGGTGAAGCTTTCTTT
CASSLRTGGEAFF
>12|TRBV2|TRBJ2-7|NA|NA
TGTGCCAGCAGTGCCAAATCCTACGAGCAGTACTTC
CASSAKSYEQYF
>12|TRBV10-3|TRBJ1-1|NA|few
TGTGCCACGGGCAGGGGTCAGGCTGAAGCTTTCTTT
CATGRGQAEAFF
>18|TRBV30|TRBJ2-2|NA|NA
TGTGCCTGGAGTGTAGCGGTGGTGGGAAAGAGGGGGAACGGGGAGCTGTTTTTT
CAWSVAVVGKRGNGELFF
>16|TRBV7-3|TRBJ2-2|TRBD2|NA
TGTGCCAGCAGCCCGCTAGCGGCTTTAAACACCGGGGAGCTGTTTTTT
CASSPLAALNTGELFF
>14|TRBV13|TRBJ1-1|NA|NA
TGTGCCAGCAGCGCCCGGGGAGGGAACACTGAAGCTTTCTTT
CASSARGGNTEAFF
>13|TRBV28|TRBJ1-5|NA|NA
TGTGCCAGCATCCCAGGGGTCCAGCAGCCCCAGCATTTT
CASIPGVQQPQHF
>15|TRBV7-2|TRBJ2-1|TRBD2|NA
TGTGCCACCAAATTTAGCGGGATGCCACGGGATGAGCAGTTCTTC
CATKFSGMPRDEQFF
>17|TRBV5-5|TRBJ2-2|NA|NA
TGTGCCAGCAGCCTCCGATGGGTTGCGGAGGCCGGGGGGGAGCTGTTTTTT
CASSLRWVAEAGGELFF
>15|TRBV6-1|TRBJ1-4|NA|NA
TGTGCCAGCAAGGCCGGGGGGGTCCCTAATGAAAAACTGTTTTTT
CASKAGGVPNEKLFF
>14|TRBV27|TRBJ2-7|TRBD2|NA
TGTGCCAGCAGTTTGCCGGGACTACCCAACGAGCAGTACTTC
CASSLPGLPNEQYF
>17|TRBV5-1|TRBJ1-3|NA|NA
TGCGCCAGCAGCTTGGCCGGGACACTTAGCTCTGGAAACACCATATATTTT
CASSLAGTLSSGNTIYF
>13|TRBV6-5|TRBJ2-7|NA|NA
TGTGCCAGCAGGCCAGGGGCCAACTACGAGCAGTACTTC
CASRPGANYEQYF
>12|TRBV7-9|TRBJ2-7|NA|NA
TGTGCCAGCAGCTTAGCACACTACGAGCAGTACTTC
CASSLAHYEQYF
>17|TRBV4-1|TRBJ1-4|TRBD1|few
TGCGCCAGCAGCGCCGGGACAGGGATTGCAACTAATGAAAAACTGTTTTTT
CASSAGTGIATNEKLFF
>15|TRBV5-1|TRBJ2-7|NA|NA
TGCGCCAGCAGCTTGGTCGGCGGGGGCACCTACGAGCAGTACTTC
CASSLVGGGTYEQYF
>14|TRBV6-1|TRBJ1-5|NA|NA
TGTGCCAGCAGTGATACTCAGGGATACCAGCCCCAGCATTTT
CASSDTQGYQPQHF
>19|TRBV9|TRBJ2-2|NA|NA
TGTGCCAGCAGCGTAGGAGGGGGGGTTAGCGGGCACTACACCGGGGAGCTGTTTTTT
CASSVGGGVSGHYTGELFF
>16|TRBV9|TRBJ2-5|NA|NA
TGTGCCAGCAGCGTAGGTGATACAGGGCTCGTGGAGACCCAGTACTTC
CASSVGDTGLVETQYF
>15|TRBV7-6|TRBJ2-7|NA|NA
TGTGCCAGCAGCCAGGGAGGCGGCCCCGCCTACGAGCAGTACTTC
CASSQGGGPAYEQYF
>17|TRBV4-1|TRBJ1-6|TRBD1|NA
TGCGCCAGCAGCCAAGATAACGGGGGACAGTATAATTCACCCCTCCACTTT
CASSQDNGGQYNSPLHF
>12|TRBV5-1|TRBJ2-7|TRBD1|few
TGCGCCAGCAGCGGGACAGCCTACGAGCAGTACTTC
CASSGTAYEQYF
>15|TRBV5-6|TRBJ2-7|NA|NA
TGTGCCAGCAGCTTATTGGGCAAGAGCTCCTACGAGCAGTACTTC
CASSLLGKSSYEQYF
>11|TRBV21-1|TRBJ2-7|NA|NA
TGTGCCAGCAGAATACAGCTCGAGCAGTACTTC
CASRIQLEQYF
>16|TRBV18|TRBJ1-3|NA|NA
TGTGCCAGCTCACTTCCCCCCCCGGTTTCTGGAAACACCATATATTTT
CASSLPPPVSGNTIYF
>14|TRBV11-1|TRBJ2-1|NA|NA
TGTGCCAGCAGCCGCCGATCGGGCTACAATGAGCAGTTCTTC
CASSRRSGYNEQFF
>17|TRBV5-1|TRBJ2-6|NA|once
TGCGCCAGCAGCTTCTCAGGGTTAGGGGAAGGGGCCAACGTCCTGACTTTC
CASSFSGLGEGANVLTF
>14|TRBV5-4|TRBJ1-2|NA|NA
TGTGCCAGCAGCTCCCAGGGGCCCCTTGAGAGCTACACCTTC
CASSSQGPLESYTF
>15|TRBV7-9|TRBJ1-2|TRBD1|NA
TGTGCCAGCAGCTCGAACCAGGGGGCGATTTGGGGCTACACCTTC
CASSSNQGAIWGYTF